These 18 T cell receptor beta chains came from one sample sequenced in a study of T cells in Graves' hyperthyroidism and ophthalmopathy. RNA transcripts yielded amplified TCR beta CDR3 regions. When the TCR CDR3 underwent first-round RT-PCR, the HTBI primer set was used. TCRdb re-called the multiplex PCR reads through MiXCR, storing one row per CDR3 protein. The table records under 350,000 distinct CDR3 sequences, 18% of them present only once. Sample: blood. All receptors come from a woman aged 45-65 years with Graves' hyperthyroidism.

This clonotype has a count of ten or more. CDR3 bases: TGCGCCAGCAGCTTGACTAGTTACGACACAGATACGCAGTATTTT. Its translation is CASSLTSYDTDTQYF. This chain joins TRBV5-1 and TRBJ2-3, with TRBD2 as a possible D gene (5 bases). Germline assignment: CDR1 SGHRS and CDR2 YFSETQ. The CDR3 is made up of 15 amino acids. Trimming took 1 base from V and 2 from J, leaving 11 bases between them. The full variable domain, in which reference TRBV5-1 and TRBJ2-3 provide the parts outside the CDR3, is KAGVTQTPRYLIKTRGQQVTLSCSPISGHRSVSWYQQTPGQGLQFLFEYFSETQRNKGNFPGRFSGRQFSNSRSEMNVSTLELGDSALYLCASSLTSYDTDTQYFGPGTRLTVL.

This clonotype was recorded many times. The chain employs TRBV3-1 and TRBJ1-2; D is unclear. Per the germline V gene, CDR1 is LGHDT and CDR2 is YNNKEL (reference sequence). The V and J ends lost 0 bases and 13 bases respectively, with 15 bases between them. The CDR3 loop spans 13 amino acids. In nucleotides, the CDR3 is TGTGCCAGCAGCCAAGAAGGTATAGATTCGGTCACCTTC. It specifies CASSQEGIDSVTF.

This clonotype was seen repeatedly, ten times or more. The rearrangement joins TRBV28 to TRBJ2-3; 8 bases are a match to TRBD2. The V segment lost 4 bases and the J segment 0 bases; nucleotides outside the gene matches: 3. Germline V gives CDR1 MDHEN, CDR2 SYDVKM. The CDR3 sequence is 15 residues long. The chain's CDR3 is CASSYGGRSTDTQYF. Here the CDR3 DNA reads TGTGCCAGCAGTTACGGCGGGAGGAGCACAGATACGCAGTATTTT.

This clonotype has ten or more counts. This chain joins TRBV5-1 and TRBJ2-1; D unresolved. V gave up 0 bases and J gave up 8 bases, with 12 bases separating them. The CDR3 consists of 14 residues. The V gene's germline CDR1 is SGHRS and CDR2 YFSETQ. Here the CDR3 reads CASSLEQLSDEQFF. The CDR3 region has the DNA TGCGCCAGCAGCTTGGAACAGCTTTCTGATGAGCAGTTCTTC.

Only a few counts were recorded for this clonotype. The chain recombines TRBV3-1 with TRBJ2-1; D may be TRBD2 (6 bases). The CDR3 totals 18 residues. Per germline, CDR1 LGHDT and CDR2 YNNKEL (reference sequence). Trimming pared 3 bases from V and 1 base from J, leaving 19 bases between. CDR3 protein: CASSHAVPSGTSYNEQFF. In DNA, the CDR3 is TGTGCCAGCAGCCATGCCGTCCCATCCGGGACTTCCTACAATGAGCAGTTCTTC.

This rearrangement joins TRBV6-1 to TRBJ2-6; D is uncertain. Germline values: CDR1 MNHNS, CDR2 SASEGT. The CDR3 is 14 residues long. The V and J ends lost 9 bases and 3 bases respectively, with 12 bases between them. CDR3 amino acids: CASKPRFGANVLTF. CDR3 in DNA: TGTGCCAGTAAACCACGCTTTGGGGCCAACGTCCTGACTTTC.

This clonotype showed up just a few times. The DNA for the CDR3 is TGTGCCACCAGTGAAGCCACTTGGAATCAGCCCCAGCATTTT. Translating gives CATSEATWNQPQHF. The V and J genes are TRBV24-1 and TRBJ1-5; D gene uncertain. CDR1 and CDR2 from the germline V gene are KGHDR and SFDVKD. The germline V and J ends were trimmed by 4 bases and 4 bases, with 10 bases remaining between them. The CDR3 totals 14 residues.

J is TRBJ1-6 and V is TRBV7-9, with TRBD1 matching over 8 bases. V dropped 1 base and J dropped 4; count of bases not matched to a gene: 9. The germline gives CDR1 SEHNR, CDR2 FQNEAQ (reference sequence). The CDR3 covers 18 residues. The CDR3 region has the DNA TGTGCCAGCAGCTTAGTACCCGGGACAGGTGCATATAATTCACCCCTCCACTTT. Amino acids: CASSLVPGTGAYNSPLHF.

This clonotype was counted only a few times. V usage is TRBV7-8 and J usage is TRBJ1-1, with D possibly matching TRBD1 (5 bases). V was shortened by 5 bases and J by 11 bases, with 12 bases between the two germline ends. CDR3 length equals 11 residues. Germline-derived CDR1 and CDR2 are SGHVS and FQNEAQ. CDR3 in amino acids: CASSRGPGAFF. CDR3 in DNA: TGTGCCAGCAGCCGGGGCCCTGGGGCTTTCTTT.

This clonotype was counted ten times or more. The CDR3 bases are TGTGCCAGCAGTTTCACTCCGGGACAGACTGGTGGCTACACCTTC. It yields the protein CASSFTPGQTGGYTF. The genes are TRBV28 and TRBJ1-2, with 7 bases lining up with TRBD1. Germline CDR1 MDHEN, CDR2 SYDVKM. V shed 3 bases and J 7 bases; nucleotides not matched to a gene: 11. The CDR3 consists of 15 residues.

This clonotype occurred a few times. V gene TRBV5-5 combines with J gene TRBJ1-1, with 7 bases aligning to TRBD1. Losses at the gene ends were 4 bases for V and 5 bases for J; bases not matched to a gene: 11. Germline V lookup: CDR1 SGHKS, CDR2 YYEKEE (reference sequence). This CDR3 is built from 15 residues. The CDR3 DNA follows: TGTGCCAGCAGCCCCTTCCAGGGGGGAAGGACTGAAGCTTTCTTT. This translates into CASSPFQGGRTEAFF.

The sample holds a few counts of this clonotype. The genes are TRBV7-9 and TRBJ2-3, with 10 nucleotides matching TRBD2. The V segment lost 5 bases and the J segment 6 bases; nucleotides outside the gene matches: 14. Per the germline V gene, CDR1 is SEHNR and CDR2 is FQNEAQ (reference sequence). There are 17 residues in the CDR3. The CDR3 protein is CASSPGVVAGGLDTQYF. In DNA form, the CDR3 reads TGTGCCAGCAGCCCCGGCGTTGTAGCGGGGGGCTTGGATACGCAGTATTTT. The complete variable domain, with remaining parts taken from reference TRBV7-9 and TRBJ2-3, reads DTGVSQNPRHKITKRGQNVTFRCDPISEHNRLYWYRQTLGQGPEFLTYFQNEAQLEKSRLLSDRFSAERPKGSFSTLEIQRTEQGDSAMYLCASSPGVVAGGLDTQYFGPGTRLTVL.

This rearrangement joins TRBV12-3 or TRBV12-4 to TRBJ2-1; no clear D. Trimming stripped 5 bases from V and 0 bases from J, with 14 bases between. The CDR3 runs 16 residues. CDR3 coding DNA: TGTGCCAGCAGTGGCCTCGGCGCTAGCTCCTACAATGAGCAGTTCTTC. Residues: CASSGLGASSYNEQFF.

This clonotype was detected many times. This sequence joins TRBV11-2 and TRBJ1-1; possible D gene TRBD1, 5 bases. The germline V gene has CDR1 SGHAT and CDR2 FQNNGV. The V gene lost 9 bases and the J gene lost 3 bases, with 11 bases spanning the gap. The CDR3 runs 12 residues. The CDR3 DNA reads TGTGCCAGTGTCGACAGCGACACTGAAGCTTTCTTT. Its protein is CASVDSDTEAFF.

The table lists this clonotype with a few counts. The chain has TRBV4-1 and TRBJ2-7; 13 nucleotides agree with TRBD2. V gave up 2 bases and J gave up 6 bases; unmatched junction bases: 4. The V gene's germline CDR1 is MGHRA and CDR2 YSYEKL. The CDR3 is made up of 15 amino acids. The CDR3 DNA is TGCGCCAGCAGCCAAATGACTAGCGGGAGGTCCGAGCAGTACTTC. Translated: CASSQMTSGRSEQYF.

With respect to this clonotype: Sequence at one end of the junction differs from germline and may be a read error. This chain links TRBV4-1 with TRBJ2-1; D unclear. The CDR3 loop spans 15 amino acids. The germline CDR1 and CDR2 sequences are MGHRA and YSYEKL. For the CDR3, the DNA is TGCGCCAGCAGCAAAGTGGGCAGTGTTTACAATGAGCAGTCCTTC. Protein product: CASSKVGSVYNEQSF.

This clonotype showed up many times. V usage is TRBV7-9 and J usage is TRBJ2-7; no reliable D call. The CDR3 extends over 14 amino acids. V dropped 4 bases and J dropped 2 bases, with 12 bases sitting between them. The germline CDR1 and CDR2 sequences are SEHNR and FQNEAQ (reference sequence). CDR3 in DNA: TGTGCCAGCAGCTCGACCGTTTTGACCTACGAGCAGTACTTC. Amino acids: CASSSTVLTYEQYF.

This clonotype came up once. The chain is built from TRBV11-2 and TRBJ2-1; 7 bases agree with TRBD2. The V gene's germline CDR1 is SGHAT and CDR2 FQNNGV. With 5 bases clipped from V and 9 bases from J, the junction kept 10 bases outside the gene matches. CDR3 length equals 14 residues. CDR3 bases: TGTGCCAGCAGCCCAGACCCGGGGGGTGGTGAGCAGTTCTTC. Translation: CASSPDPGGGEQFF.